Described below is a single TCR beta chain sequence and its context. The target antigen is unknown. The sample is drawn from a study of cytomegalovirus exposure and HLA in healthy donors. Study conclusions and caveats: In the analysis, some V segments, TRBV6-2 and TRBV6-3 included, were excluded as indistinguishable.

In the PCR, 60 Vbeta and 13 Jbeta primers were used. TCRdb's table, derived via immunoSEQ multiplex PCR, lists solely in-frame clones and lacks some. Of 100,000 to 130,000 clones listed, 81% are singletons. Trimming took off 4 bases at V and 2 bases at J, with 9 bases between the two ends. The length of the CDR3 is 14 residues. Germline-derived CDR1 and CDR2 are MDHEN and SYDVKM. The specimen sequenced was PBMCs. The chain couples TRBV28 to TRBJ1-5; possibly TRBD1 for D (5 bases). This TCR came from a man aged 25-40 years in good health and CMV-seronegative. The CDR3 DNA reads as TGTGCCAGCAGTTGGGTACAGGGCAATCAGCCCCAGCATTTT. It yields the protein CASSWVQGNQPQHF.